This T cell receptor (beta chain) derives from a study of tumor-infiltrating lymphocytes in primary liver carcinoma. Turning to the study itself: Ranging in age from 30 to 69 years, the patients were men and women.

As concerns this clonotype: Its antigen remains unknown. The CDR3 does not close with the conserved phenylalanine or tryptophan, likely indicating a read error.

Per the germline V gene, CDR1 is MDHEN and CDR2 is SYDVKM. Trimming left V 6 bases short and J 0 bases short, with 21 bases between. The length of the CDR3 is 17 residues. General study results and limits: Tumor-adjacent and tumor-blood pairs displayed less overlap than did pairs of tumor regions.

The source material, 20-30 mg of unsorted bulk tissue, was used to co-extract RNA and DNA. Histology found more than 85% viable tumor cells per sample. With a constant-region primer, TCR beta cDNA was made from approximately 500 ng of total RNA. Employing slightly modified ARM-PCR, three nested multiplex PCR rounds were run, and these gave rise to the TCR beta libraries. It was with TRBV1-TRBV30 forward primers and a C-beta reverse primer that the first two PCR rounds were run, at roughly 10 cycles each. TCRdb recomputed calls from the multiplex PCR reads with MiXCR, one row per CDR3 protein. The sample records 20,000 to 25,000 distinct CDR3 sequences, over 75% being singletons.

This chain joins TRBV28 and TRBJ2-7, with D hard to call. This TCR came from a woman in her thirties with primary liver carcinoma and hepatitis B virus infection. The specimen sequenced was liver tumor tissue from sampling region 2. The subset was: tumor region T2, inferior pole. The CDR3 protein is CASSFPLDGWYSYEQYS. CDR3 nucleotide sequence: TGTGCCAGCAGCTTCCCTTTGGATGGATGGTACTCCTACGAGCAGTACTCC.